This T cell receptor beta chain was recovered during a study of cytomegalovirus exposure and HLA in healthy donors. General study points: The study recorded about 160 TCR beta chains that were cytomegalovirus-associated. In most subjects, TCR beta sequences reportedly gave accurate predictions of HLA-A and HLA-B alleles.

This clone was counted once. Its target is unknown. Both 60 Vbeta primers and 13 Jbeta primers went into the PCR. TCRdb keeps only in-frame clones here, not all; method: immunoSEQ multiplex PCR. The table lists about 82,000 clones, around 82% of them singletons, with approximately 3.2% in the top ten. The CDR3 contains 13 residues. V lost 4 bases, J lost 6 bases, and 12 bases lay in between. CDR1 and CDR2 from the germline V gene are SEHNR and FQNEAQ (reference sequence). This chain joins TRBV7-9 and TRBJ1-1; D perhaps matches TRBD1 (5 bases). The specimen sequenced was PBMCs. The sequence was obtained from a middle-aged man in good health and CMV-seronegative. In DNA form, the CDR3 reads TGTGCCAGCAGCTGGGGGGGGATCGCTGAAGCTTTCTTT. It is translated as CASSWGGIAEAFF. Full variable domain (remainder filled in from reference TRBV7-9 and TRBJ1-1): DTGVSQNPRHKITKRGQNVTFRCDPISEHNRLYWYRQTLGQGPEFLTYFQNEAQLEKSRLLSDRFSAERPKGSFSTLEIQRTEQGDSAMYLCASSWGGIAEAFFGQGTRLTVV.